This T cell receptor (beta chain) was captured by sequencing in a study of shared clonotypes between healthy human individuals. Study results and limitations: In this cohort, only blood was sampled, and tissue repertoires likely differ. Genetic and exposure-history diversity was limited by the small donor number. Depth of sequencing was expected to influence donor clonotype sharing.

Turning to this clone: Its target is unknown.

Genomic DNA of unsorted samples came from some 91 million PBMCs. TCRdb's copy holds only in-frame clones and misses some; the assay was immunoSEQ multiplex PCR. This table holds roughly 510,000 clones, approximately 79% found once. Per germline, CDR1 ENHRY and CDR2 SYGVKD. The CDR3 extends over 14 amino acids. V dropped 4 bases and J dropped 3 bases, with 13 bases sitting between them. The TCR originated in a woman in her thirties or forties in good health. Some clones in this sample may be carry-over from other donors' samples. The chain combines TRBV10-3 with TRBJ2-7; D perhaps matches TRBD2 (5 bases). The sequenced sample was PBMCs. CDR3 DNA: TGTGCCATCAGTGCGGGGATCCTAGGCTACGAGCAGTACTTC. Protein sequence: CAISAGILGYEQYF.